Below, 11 T cell receptor beta chains from the same sample are listed, as sequenced in a study of shared clonotypes between healthy human individuals. Assay: immunoSEQ multiplex PCR; the TCRdb copy retains only in-frame clones and omits some. The sample lists under 550,000 clones; less than 96% were seen once. Material for sequencing was naive CD4+ T cells sorted from blood. Subset: CD45RA+ positively selected. Receptor source: a woman between 25 and 40 years old in good health.

This sequence joins TRBV5-1 and TRBJ2-7; TRBD2 aligns across 7 bases. V lost 0 bases to trimming and J lost 2 bases; unmatched junction nucleotides: 8. The CDR3 runs to 16 residues. Germline V gene lookup returns CDR1 SGHRS and CDR2 YFSETQ. In DNA, the CDR3 is TGCGCCAGCAGCTTGGGAAGCGGGGCATATACCTACGAGCAGTACTTC. Translation gives CASSLGSGAYTYEQYF.

This clone was counted a few times. The gene calls are TRBV19 and TRBJ2-5; D assignment may be TRBD1 or TRBD2 (5 bases each). This CDR3 has 12 residues. V shed 9 bases and J shed 5 bases, with 13 bases lying between them. The germline V gene has CDR1 LNHDA and CDR2 SQIVND (reference sequence). The DNA of the CDR3 is TGTGCCAGCCGAGGGGTTGCCGAGACCCAGTACTTC. As protein: CASRGVAETQYF.

In DNA form, the CDR3 reads TGTGCCAGCAGCCTCCGAGGTGGTAGCGGGACCTCCTACGAGCAGTACTTC. It yields the protein CASSLRGGSGTSYEQYF. The chain carries TRBV7-2 and TRBJ2-5, with 8 bases that match TRBD2. The DNA end favors TRBJ2-7, so the J call may be wrong. The CDR3 has 17 residues. Germline V lookup: CDR1 SGHTA, CDR2 FQGNSA.

The chain joins TRBV7-2 to TRBJ2-1; 8 bases fit TRBD2. The CDR3 runs 17 residues. The J segment lost 1 base and the V segment lost 4 bases, leaving 9 bases of the junction unmatched. Germline V gene sequence: CDR1 SGHTA, CDR2 FQGNSA. In DNA, the CDR3 is TGTGCCAGCAGCTCCCCTCCCAGCGGGAGATCCTACAATGAGCAGTTCTTC. Translating it yields CASSSPPSGRSYNEQFF.

The rearrangement joins TRBV29-1 to TRBJ2-1; D uncertain. This CDR3 is 11 amino acids long. Germline values: CDR1 SQVTM, CDR2 ANQGSEA. Trimming pared 6 bases from V and 10 bases from J, leaving 13 bases between. The CDR3 spells CSVLDLGEQFF. The CDR3, as DNA: TGCAGCGTGTTGGACCTCGGGGAGCAGTTCTTC.

This clone was observed a single time. V gene TRBV14 combines with J gene TRBJ2-2; D is unresolved. Trimming shortened V by 0 bases and J by 11 bases, and 16 bases separated the two germline ends. The germline V gene encodes CDR1 SGHDN and CDR2 FVKESK. This CDR3 has 15 amino acids. The CDR3 DNA follows: TGTGCCAGCAGCCAAGATGGTGGGCCCGCGGTAGAGCTGTTTTTT. Its protein product is CASSQDGGPAVELFF.

The V gene is TRBV27, the J gene TRBJ2-6; 10 positions match TRBD2. The V and J ends lost 4 bases and 2 bases, in that order; junction bases with no gene match: 8. CDR1 and CDR2 from the germline V gene are MNHEY and SMNVEV (reference sequence). This CDR3 spans 18 amino acids. CDR3 sequence reads: CASSWVSGRTPGANVLTF. The CDR3 DNA reads as TGTGCCAGCAGTTGGGTTAGCGGGAGGACCCCTGGGGCCAACGTCCTGACTTTC.

The rearrangement links TRBV15 to TRBJ2-1, with D possibly TRBD2 on 5 matching bases. Between the trimmed V and J ends, which lost 3 bases and 5 bases, there was a span of 8 bases. CDR3 length: 13 amino acids. Germline assignment: CDR1 LNHNV and CDR2 YYDKDF (reference sequence). CDR3 sequence: CATSSGENNEQFF. CDR3 sequence (DNA): TGTGCCACCAGCAGCGGGGAAAACAATGAGCAGTTCTTC.

V and J are TRBV28 and TRBJ1-2; D is undetermined. The CDR3 runs 13 residues. The ends were cut back, 7 bases at V and 3 bases at J, with 12 bases in the middle. The germline V gene encodes CDR1 MDHEN and CDR2 SYDVKM. CDR3 residues: CASTSLGDYGYTF. CDR3 coding DNA: TGTGCCAGCACCTCCCTGGGCGACTATGGCTACACCTTC.

This clone occurred once. Within the sample, other DNA sequences also encode this same CDR3. The chain is built from TRBV29-1 and TRBJ2-3, with unresolved D. V lost 7 bases, J lost 2 bases, and 10 bases lay in between. This CDR3 is 12 amino acids long. CDR1 and CDR2 (germline): SQVTM, ANQGSEA. The CDR3 region has the DNA TGCAGCGGGACGACTTACACAGATACGCAGTATTTT. Translating gives CSGTTYTDTQYF.

This clone is a singleton in its sample. V gene TRBV28 combines with J gene TRBJ1-5, with 8 bases that match TRBD1. The CDR3 covers 15 residues. Unmatched junction bases numbered 5, after V lost 4 bases and J lost 3 bases. Germline V lookup: CDR1 MDHEN, CDR2 SYDVKM. The CDR3 DNA reads TGTGCCAGCAGTTACAGGGGGTCCCCCAATCAGCCCCAGCATTTT. This gives the protein CASSYRGSPNQPQHF. Supplemented by reference TRBV28 and TRBJ1-5, the full variable domain reads DVKVTQSSRYLVKRTGEKVFLECVQDMDHENMFWYRQDPGLGLRLIYFSYDVKMKEKGDIPEGYSVSREKKERFSLILESASTNQTSMYLCASSYRGSPNQPQHFGDGTRLSIL.